This T cell receptor beta chain was profiled in a study of metastatic and nonmetastatic thyroid tumors. Whole-study context: Malignant thyroid and benign thyroid patients provided blood and tumor or nodule tissue whose repertoires were compared.

Points on this clone: What it recognizes is unknown.

Per the germline V gene, CDR1 is SEHNR and CDR2 is FQNEAQ (reference sequence). The CDR3 length is 14 residues. Germline trimming cut 3 bases from V and 4 bases from J; bases unmatched to any gene: 5. Per the original data handling: To classify distant metastasis in papillary thyroid cancer, a model was built from CDR3 differences across clinicopathological groups. TCRdb recomputed clones from the PCR reads via MiXCR. These V and J calls originate from TCRdb's pipeline instead of the authors' own analysis. The sample includes tens of thousands of clones, roughly 13% seen only once; the top ten take about 11%. Prior to thyroid surgery, none of the patients had received any treatment. Study observations and caveats: For both blood and tumor, malignant thyroid tumors reportedly showed significantly higher TCR beta diversity than benign nodules did.

The V and J genes are TRBV7-9 and TRBJ2-7, with 8 bases that match TRBD1. This sequence originates from a female donor with papillary thyroid cancer or a benign thyroid nodule (not recorded which). Some clones in this sample may be carry-over from other donors' samples. The sample was blood. CDR3 sequence reads: CASSFGQGSYEQYF. As DNA, the CDR3 is TGTGCCAGCAGCTTTGGACAGGGATCGTACGAGCAGTACTTC.